This T cell receptor (beta chain) was sequenced for a study of CD8+CD57+ T cells in acquired aplastic anemia. Overall study findings and caveats: The study identified roughly 29 CD8+ CDR3 sequences shared by patients and controls.

Genomic DNA, the template, was used for profiling of the TCR beta VDJ and CDR3. From the reads, TCRdb called clonotypes with MiXCR, one entry per CDR3 protein. The repertoire holds more than 45,000 distinct CDR3 sequences, roughly 60% seen once, with roughly 15% in the top ten. Sequencing involved patients with CD8+CD57+ cell expansion previously shown by flow cytometry. Diagnosis of severe acquired aplastic anemia applied to all patients. The table lists this clonotype with a count of one. Antigen: not known. The germline CDR1 and CDR2 sequences are MNHEY and SVGAGI. The V end lost 2 bases, the J end lost 0 bases, and 7 bases lay between the germline ends. The CDR3 runs 14 residues.

The chain is built from TRBV6-5 and TRBJ1-1; unclear D gene. This clonotype was obtained from a human donor with aplastic anemia. Sequenced: sorted CD4+, CD8+, or CD8+CD57+ T cells (not recorded which) from PBMCs. This chain's CDR3 is CASSYGEMNTEAFF. CDR3 in DNA: TGTGCCAGCAGTTACGGGGAAATGAACACTGAAGCTTTCTTT.